This T cell receptor beta chain stems from a study of blood T cell repertoires in COVID-19. Study information: Italy, Spain and the United States were the sources of the convalescent and acute COVID-19 samples. T cells, B-cell-depleted T cells, or PBMCs provided the cDNA or gDNA that served as material.

There are many counts of this clone. Germline CDR1 SEHNR, CDR2 FQNEAQ (reference sequence). The V and J ends lost 2 bases and 0 bases, in that order; junction bases with no gene match: 6. The CDR3 has 16 amino acids. Original methodology: Reference gene primer amplification gave estimated nucleated cell counts. Generated by immunoSEQ multiplex PCR, the TCRdb table keeps only in-frame clones and is missing some. V and J calls plus clone size are reproduced from that table; the DNA served to infer D and trimming. This sample has approximately 80,000 clones, with 80% to 85% found just once. The chain carries TRBV7-9 and TRBJ2-7; 8 positions match TRBD1. This receptor was obtained from a man older than 75 with acute or convalescent COVID-19. The specimen was peripheral blood. The CDR3 protein is CASSLMGGTGSYEQYF. The DNA of the CDR3 is TGTGCCAGCAGCTTAATGGGCGGGACAGGCTCCTACGAGCAGTACTTC.